Below are 29 T cell receptor beta chains sequenced from a single sample in a study of vaccination effects on CD4 cells after COVID-19. Assay: immunoSEQ multiplex PCR; the TCRdb copy retains only in-frame clones and omits some. The sample holds fewer than 40,000 clones, 82% seen once. The antigens these receptors bind are not known. Pools of viral peptides were used by the ViraFEST assay to expand antigen-specific CD4+ T cells ahead of sequencing. CD4+ T cell isolation took place after approximately 11 days of culture. All participants had two doses of either the BNT162b2 or mRNA-1273 vaccine. The sequenced sample was CD4+ T cells from PBMCs cultured with HCoV-NL63 spike peptides, obtained after COVID-19 vaccination. These receptors were obtained from a human donor who received a COVID-19 vaccine. Some clones in this sample may be carry-over from other donors' samples.

The gene calls are TRBV15 and TRBJ1-5; D is perhaps TRBD1 (6 bases). The CDR3 runs 14 residues. V was cut by 8 bases and J by 4 bases, with 15 bases left in between. Germline assignment: CDR1 LNHNV and CDR2 YYDKDF (reference sequence). This CDR3 reads CATGPLDRNQPQHF. In nucleotides, the CDR3 is TGTGCCACCGGGCCCCTGGACAGAAATCAGCCCCAGCATTTT.

The CDR3 region is CASGPDGGFAQHF. In DNA form, the CDR3 reads TGTGCTAGTGGTCCTGATGGGGGGTTCGCCCAGCATTTT. The chain joins TRBV12-5 to TRBJ1-5; a possible D gene is TRBD1 (5 bases). In germline, CDR1 is LGHNT, CDR2 FRNRAP. The CDR3 covers 13 residues. V was cut by 5 bases and J by 11 bases, with 16 bases left in between.

The chain uses TRBV4-1 and TRBJ2-1; D possibly corresponds to TRBD2 (6 bases). CDR3 size: 16 residues. In germline, CDR1 is MGHRA, CDR2 YSYEKL. The V end was cut by 4 bases, the J end by 1 base, with 14 bases between. In nucleotides, the CDR3 is TGCGCCAGCAGCCCCGCAGGAGGGGAGTCCTACAATGAGCAGTTCTTC. Translated: CASSPAGGESYNEQFF.

V usage is TRBV6-1 and J usage is TRBJ1-5, with unresolved D. This CDR3 is built from 13 residues. With 0 bases removed from V and 7 bases from J, the gap between germline ends came to 7 bases. The germline V gene encodes CDR1 MNHNS and CDR2 SASEGT. The CDR3 reads CASSEAGEQPQHF. The CDR3 DNA follows: TGTGCCAGCAGTGAAGCGGGCGAGCAGCCCCAGCATTTT.

This chain connects TRBV4-1 to TRBJ1-1, with a weak D call TRBD1 (5 bases). Germline-derived CDR1 and CDR2 are MGHRA and YSYEKL. Trimming stripped 4 bases from V and 4 bases from J, with 16 bases between. The CDR3 is made up of 15 amino acids. The CDR3 here is CASSRPGPRGTEAFF. The CDR3 DNA is TGCGCCAGCAGCCGTCCGGGACCGCGGGGCACTGAAGCTTTCTTT.

J is TRBJ2-5 and V is TRBV6-6; D is undetermined. CDR3 length: 12 amino acids. The V gene's germline CDR1 is MNHNY and CDR2 SVGAGI (reference sequence). Trimming pared 6 bases from V and 2 bases from J, leaving 7 bases between. CDR3 region: CASRPSQETQYF. The CDR3, as DNA: TGTGCCAGCAGGCCCTCTCAAGAGACCCAGTACTTC.

The rearrangement joins TRBV30 to TRBJ1-1; possible D gene TRBD1, 6 bases. CDR3 length equals 12 residues. Germline CDR1 GTSNPN, CDR2 SVGIG (reference sequence). V was shortened by 8 bases and J by 2 bases, with 12 bases between the two germline ends. The CDR3 sequence: CAQGPANTEAFF. In nucleotides, the CDR3 is TGTGCCCAGGGGCCAGCCAACACTGAAGCTTTCTTT. Combining the CDR3 with reference TRBV30 and TRBJ1-1 gives the whole variable domain SQTIHQWPATLVQPVGSPLSLECTVEGTSNPNLYWYRQAAGRGLQLLFYSVGIGQISSEVPQNLSASRPQDRQFILSSKKLLLSDSGFYLCAQGPANTEAFFGQGTRLTVV.

The chain combines TRBV6-5 with TRBJ2-5; no clear D. Deletions cut 6 bases from V and 2 bases from J, with 13 bases between. Germline lookup yields CDR1 MNHEY and CDR2 SVGAGI. The length of the CDR3 is 14 residues. The CDR3 region has the DNA TGTGCCAGCAGGAAAGCCCAGCCTCAAGAGACCCAGTACTTC. Translation: CASRKAQPQETQYF.

A few counts support this clone. The rearrangement joins TRBV4-1 to TRBJ1-5; D is undetermined. CDR1 is MGHRA and CDR2 is YSYEKL in the germline V gene. This CDR3 comprises 14 residues. V gave up 0 bases and J gave up 15 bases, with 18 bases separating them. The CDR3 loop reads CASSQDFGGRLRHF. The CDR3 DNA reads as TGCGCCAGCAGCCAAGACTTCGGTGGACGCCTAAGGCATTTT.

The chain couples TRBV7-2 to TRBJ2-3; 13 positions match TRBD2. With V trimmed by 4 bases and J by 6 bases, 10 bases remained unmatched. The CDR3 has 17 amino acids. Germline V gives CDR1 SGHTA, CDR2 FQGNSA. The CDR3 here is CASSSTTSGGIRDTQYF. The CDR3 nucleotides read TGTGCCAGCAGCTCGACGACTAGCGGGGGGATTCGGGATACGCAGTATTTT.

This clone was seen a single time. This chain links TRBV9 with TRBJ1-3; 8 positions match TRBD1. From germline, CDR1 is SGDLS and CDR2 YYNGEE. J lost 3 bases, V lost 4 bases, and 6 bases had no gene match. CDR3 length: 15 residues. This CDR3 is CASSNRQGFGNTIYF. CDR3 in DNA: TGTGCCAGCAGCAACCGACAGGGGTTTGGAAACACCATATATTTT.

V usage is TRBV7-2 and J usage is TRBJ2-2; 7 bases fit TRBD2. V shed 6 bases, J shed 0 bases, and the junction held 7 bases outside the gene matches. The CDR3 totals 16 residues. Per the germline V gene, CDR1 is SGHTA and CDR2 is FQGNSA. The CDR3 DNA reads as TGTGCCAGCAGGCAAAGCGGGGTCGCGAACACCGGGGAGCTGTTTTTT. Protein product: CASRQSGVANTGELFF.

The V gene is TRBV9, the J gene TRBJ1-3; D remains unclear. The V gene lost 3 bases and the J gene lost 1 base, with 5 bases spanning the gap. This CDR3 has 13 amino acids. Germline-derived CDR1 and CDR2 are SGDLS and YYNGEE. The CDR3, as DNA: TGTGCCAGCAGCGGACTTTCTGGAAACACCATATATTTT. It encodes CASSGLSGNTIYF.

The gene calls are TRBV3-1 (or the pseudogene TRBV3-2) and TRBJ2-3; 7 nucleotides align to TRBD1. The CDR3 has 15 residues. CDR1 and CDR2 (germline): LGHDT, YNNKEL (reference sequence). Unmatched junction bases numbered 5, after V lost 4 bases and J lost 1 base. The DNA of the CDR3 is TGTGCCAGCAGCCTCCAAGGGGGCGGCACAGATACGCAGTATTTT. Translated, it gives CASSLQGGGTDTQYF.

V usage is TRBV9 and J usage is TRBJ1-4; tentatively, D is TRBD1 (5 bases). This CDR3 spans 14 amino acids. Trimming pared 1 base from V and 7 bases from J, leaving 11 bases between. Germline CDR1 reads SGDLS; CDR2 reads YYNGEE. CDR3 sequence (DNA): TGTGCCAGCAGCGTAAGTGGGGGAGGTGAAAAACTGTTTTTT. Translation: CASSVSGGGEKLFF. Supplemented by reference TRBV9 and TRBJ1-4, the full variable domain reads DSGVTQTPKHLITATGQRVTLRCSPRSGDLSVYWYQQSLDQGLQFLIQYYNGEERAKGNILERFSAQQFPDLHSELNLSSLELGDSALYFCASSVSGGGEKLFFGSGTQLSVL.

V and J are TRBV21-1 and TRBJ2-7; TRBD2, the D gene given by the table, was not confirmed from the DNA. TRBV21-1 is reported as a pseudogene. The CDR3 sequence is 17 residues long. Here the CDR3 DNA reads TGTGCCAGCAGCAAAGCTCGGCTTGGGGGGGACCTTTACGAGCAGTACGTC. Its translation is CASSKARLGGDLYEQYV.

The gene calls are TRBV5-1 and TRBJ2-5; D gene uncertain. Trimming took 2 bases from V and 5 from J, leaving 16 bases between them. Germline CDR1 reads SGHRS; CDR2 reads YFSETQ. The CDR3 covers 15 residues. The CDR3 DNA follows: TGCGCCAGCAGCTTTAGCACAGCTCTTTCGGAGACCCAGTACTTC. Translation: CASSFSTALSETQYF.

The chain couples TRBV6-6 to TRBJ1-2; 7 bases line up with TRBD1. This CDR3 is built from 14 residues. CDR1 and CDR2 (germline): MNHNY, SVGAGI (reference sequence). With 7 bases clipped from V and 3 bases from J, the junction kept 8 bases outside the gene matches. CDR3 sequence (DNA): TGTGCCAGCAACCTCCCAGGGACAGACTATGGCTACACCTTC. Translation: CASNLPGTDYGYTF.

This rearrangement joins TRBV24-1 to TRBJ2-5; D remains ambiguous. The CDR3 is 16 amino acids. The V gene's germline CDR1 is KGHDR and CDR2 SFDVKD. Trimming took off 3 bases at V and 5 bases at J, with 18 bases between the two ends. The chain's CDR3 is CATSDPGLGRSETQYF. As DNA, the CDR3 is TGTGCCACCAGTGATCCCGGTTTGGGTAGATCGGAGACCCAGTACTTC.

The chain carries TRBV9 and TRBJ2-1; the match to TRBD2 covers 9 bases. V shed 4 bases and J 5 bases; nucleotides not matched to a gene: 4. CDR1 SGDLS and CDR2 YYNGEE come from the germline V gene. The CDR3 loop spans 14 amino acids. The chain's CDR3 is CASSLGLADNEQFF. CDR3 in DNA: TGTGCCAGCAGCTTGGGACTAGCAGACAATGAGCAGTTCTTC. The full variable domain, completed using reference TRBV9 and TRBJ2-1, is DSGVTQTPKHLITATGQRVTLRCSPRSGDLSVYWYQQSLDQGLQFLIQYYNGEERAKGNILERFSAQQFPDLHSELNLSSLELGDSALYFCASSLGLADNEQFFGPGTRLTVL.

A few counts support this clone. DNA of the CDR3: TGTGCCAGCAGTTACGGGGCAGCAACTAATGAAAAACTGTTTTTT. Encoded protein: CASSYGAATNEKLFF. The V and J genes are TRBV6-2 or TRBV6-3 and TRBJ1-4; D may be TRBD1 (5 bases). Deletions cut 2 bases from V and 0 bases from J, with 7 bases between. Germline V CDR1 and CDR2: MNHEY, SVGEGT. The CDR3 has 15 amino acids.

The chain joins TRBV10-1 to TRBJ2-2; 9 bases line up with TRBD2. J lost 4 bases, V lost 4 bases, and 7 bases had no gene match. Per the germline V gene, CDR1 is WNHNN and CDR2 is SYGVQD (reference sequence). This CDR3 comprises 16 residues. CDR3 region: CASSGLAGEGTGELFF. The CDR3 bases are TGCGCCAGCAGTGGATTAGCGGGGGAGGGCACCGGGGAGCTGTTTTTT.

This chain connects TRBV6-6 to TRBJ1-2, with TRBD1 matching 7 bases. The germline V gene has CDR1 MNHNY and CDR2 SVGAGI (reference sequence). Trimming took 6 bases from V and 2 from J; bases not matched to a gene: 12. CDR3 size: 16 residues. CDR3 coding DNA: TGTGCCAGCAGCTCTAAGGGAGGGGGCGAAAACTATGGCTACACCTTC. Protein: CASSSKGGGENYGYTF.

The V and J genes are TRBV7-9 and TRBJ1-5, with D tentatively TRBD1 (6 bases). This CDR3 comprises 15 residues. Germline V CDR1 and CDR2: SEHNR, FQNEAQ (reference sequence). Trimming took off 4 bases at V and 1 base at J, with 11 bases between the two ends. Here the CDR3 DNA reads TGTGCCAGCAGCTCGGGCAGGGGAAGCAATCAGCCCCAGCATTTT. This encodes CASSSGRGSNQPQHF.

J is TRBJ1-2 and V is TRBV12-3 or TRBV12-4; D is undetermined. The CDR3 covers 12 residues. The V end was cut by 4 bases, the J end by 6 bases, with 9 bases between. Here the CDR3 DNA reads TGTGCCAGCAGTTCAACCAGGAATGGCTACACCTTC. Its translation is CASSSTRNGYTF.

The chain carries TRBV6-5 and TRBJ2-7, with D perhaps matching TRBD1 (6 bases). Germline values: CDR1 MNHEY, CDR2 SVGAGI. The CDR3 spans 15 residues. V lost 5 bases, J lost 0 bases, and 14 bases lay in between. The CDR3 here is CASSPTGTSSYEQYV. CDR3 coding DNA: TGTGCCAGCAGTCCAACAGGGACCAGCTCCTACGAGCAGTACGTC.

This chain links TRBV4-1 with TRBJ2-3; no definite D call. Trimming removed 0 bases from V and 4 bases from J, with 5 bases in between. This CDR3 spans 13 amino acids. Germline assignment: CDR1 MGHRA and CDR2 YSYEKL. The CDR3 DNA sequence: TGCGCCAGCAGCCAAGACGAGCCAGATACGCAGTATTTT. This codes for CASSQDEPDTQYF.

The chain recombines TRBV18 with TRBJ1-6; D unresolved. Deletions cut 3 bases from V and 7 bases from J, with 7 bases between. CDR1 and CDR2 (germline): KGHSH, LQKENI. The CDR3 spans 13 residues. The CDR3 region has the DNA TGTGCCAGCTCACCCGATAACAATTCACCCCTCCACTTT. Translated: CASSPDNNSPLHF.

This clone appeared once. The chain links TRBV18 to TRBJ1-4, with no clear D. V was pared by 5 bases and J by 0 bases, with 13 bases between. Germline V CDR1 and CDR2: KGHSH, LQKENI. The CDR3 runs 16 residues. The CDR3 DNA sequence: TGTGCCAGCTCAACACGACGGGATGCAACTAATGAAAAACTGTTTTTT. This codes for CASSTRRDATNEKLFF.